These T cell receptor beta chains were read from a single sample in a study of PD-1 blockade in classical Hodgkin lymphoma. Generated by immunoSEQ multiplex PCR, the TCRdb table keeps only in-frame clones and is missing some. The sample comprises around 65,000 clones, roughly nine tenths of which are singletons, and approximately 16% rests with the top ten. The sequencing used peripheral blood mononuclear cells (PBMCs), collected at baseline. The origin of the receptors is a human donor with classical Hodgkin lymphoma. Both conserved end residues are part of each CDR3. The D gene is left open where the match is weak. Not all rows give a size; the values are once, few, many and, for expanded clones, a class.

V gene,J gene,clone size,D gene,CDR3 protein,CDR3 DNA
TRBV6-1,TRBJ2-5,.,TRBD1,CASSPSPGGSETQYF,TGTGCCAGCAGTCCCTCTCCAGGGGGTTCTGAGACCCAGTACTTC
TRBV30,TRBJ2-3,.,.,CAWTRRVGDTQYF,TGTGCCTGGACTCGGCGGGTGGGAGATACGCAGTATTTT
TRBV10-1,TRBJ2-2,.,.,CASSVGASNTGELFF,TGCGCCAGCAGTGTTGGGGCCTCGAACACCGGGGAGCTGTTTTTT
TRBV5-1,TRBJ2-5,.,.,CASSFSPGETQYF,TGCGCCAGCAGCTTCAGTCCCGGGGAGACCCAGTACTTC
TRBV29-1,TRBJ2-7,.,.,CSVLLGKGSYEQYF,TGCAGCGTTTTATTAGGGAAAGGCTCCTACGAGCAGTACTTC
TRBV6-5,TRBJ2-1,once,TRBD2,CASSYSSGASYNEQFF,TGTGCCAGCAGTTACTCGAGCGGGGCGTCCTACAATGAGCAGTTCTTC
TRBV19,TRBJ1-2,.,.,CASSLRVAYGYTF,TGTGCCAGTAGCCTTAGGGTTGCCTATGGCTACACCTTC
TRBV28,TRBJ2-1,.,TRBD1,CASSNTGTGEVDNEQFF,TGTGCCAGCAGCAACACAGGGACAGGGGAGGTAGACAATGAGCAGTTCTTC
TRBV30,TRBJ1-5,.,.,CAWSAGGNQPQHF,TGTGCCTGGAGTGCCGGGGGCAATCAGCCCCAGCATTTT
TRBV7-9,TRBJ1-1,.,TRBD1,CASSLDRGGDRNTEAFF,TGTGCCAGCAGCTTAGACAGGGGAGGGGATAGGAACACTGAAGCTTTCTTT
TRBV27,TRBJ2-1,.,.,CASRLGGGPNEQFF,TGTGCCAGCAGATTGGGCGGGGGCCCCAATGAGCAGTTCTTC
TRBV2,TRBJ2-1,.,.,CASRWVVDEQFF,TGTGCCAGCAGGTGGGTGGTAGATGAGCAGTTCTTC
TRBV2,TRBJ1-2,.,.,CAIGTDPYGYTF,TGTGCCATCGGGACCGATCCCTATGGCTACACCTTC
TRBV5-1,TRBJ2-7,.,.,CASSLGAGVISYEQYF,TGCGCCAGCAGCTTGGGCGCAGGGGTCATCTCCTACGAGCAGTACTTC
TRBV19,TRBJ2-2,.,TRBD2,CASSIGPSGGNTGELFF,TGTGCCAGTAGTATAGGTCCCAGCGGGGGTAACACCGGGGAGCTGTTTTTT
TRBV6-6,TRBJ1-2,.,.,CASSYSGYTF,TGTGCCAGCAGTTACTCTGGCTACACCTTC
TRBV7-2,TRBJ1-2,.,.,CASSSRTDRSGYTF,TGTGCCAGCAGCTCCCGGACAGATAGAAGTGGCTACACCTTC
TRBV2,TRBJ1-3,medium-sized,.,CASSENSQDTIYF,TGTGCCAGCAGTGAAAACTCTCAAGACACCATATATTTT
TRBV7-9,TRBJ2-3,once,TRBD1,CASSLNEGAETDTQYF,TGTGCCAGCAGCTTAAACGAGGGGGCCGAAACGGATACGCAGTATTTT
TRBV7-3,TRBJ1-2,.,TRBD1,CASSRDRGGDGYTF,TGTGCCAGCAGCCGAGACAGGGGTGGGGATGGCTACACCTTC
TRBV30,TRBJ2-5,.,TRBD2,CAGYGREQETQYF,TGTGCCGGGTATGGGAGGGAACAAGAGACCCAGTACTTC
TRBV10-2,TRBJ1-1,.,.,CASSEPKALQGEAFF,TGCGCCAGCAGTGAGCCGAAGGCTTTACAGGGTGAAGCTTTCTTT